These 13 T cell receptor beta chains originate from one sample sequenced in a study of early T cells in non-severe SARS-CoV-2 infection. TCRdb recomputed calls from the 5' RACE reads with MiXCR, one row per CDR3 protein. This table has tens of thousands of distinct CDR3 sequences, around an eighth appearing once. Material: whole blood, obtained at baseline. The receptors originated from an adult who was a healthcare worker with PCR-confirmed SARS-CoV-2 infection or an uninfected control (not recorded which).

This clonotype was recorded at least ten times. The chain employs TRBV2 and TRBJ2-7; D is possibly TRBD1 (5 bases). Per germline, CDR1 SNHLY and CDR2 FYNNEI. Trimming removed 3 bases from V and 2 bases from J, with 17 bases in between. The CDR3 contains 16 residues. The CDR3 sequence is CASSEGRPEDAYEQYF. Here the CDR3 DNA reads TGTGCCAGCAGTGAGGGGCGACCTGAGGATGCCTACGAGCAGTACTTC.

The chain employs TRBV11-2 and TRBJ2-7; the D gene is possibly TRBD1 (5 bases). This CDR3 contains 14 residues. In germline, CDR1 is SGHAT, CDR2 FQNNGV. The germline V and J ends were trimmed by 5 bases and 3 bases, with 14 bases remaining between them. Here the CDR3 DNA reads TGTGCCAGCAGCCCCGACGTGCAGGGCTACGAGCAGTACTTC. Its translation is CASSPDVQGYEQYF. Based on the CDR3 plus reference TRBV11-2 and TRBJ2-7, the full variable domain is EAGVAQSPRYKIIEKRQSVAFWCNPISGHATLYWYQQILGQGPKLLIQFQNNGVVDDSQLPKDRFSAERLKGVDSTLKIQPAKLEDSAVYLCASSPDVQGYEQYFGPGTRLTVT.

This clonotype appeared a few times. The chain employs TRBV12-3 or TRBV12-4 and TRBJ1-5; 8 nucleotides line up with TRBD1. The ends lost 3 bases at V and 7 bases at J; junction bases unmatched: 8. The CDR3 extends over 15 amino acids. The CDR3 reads CASSFNPGGVQPQHF. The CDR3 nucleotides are TGTGCCAGCAGTTTCAATCCAGGGGGCGTGCAGCCCCAGCATTTT.

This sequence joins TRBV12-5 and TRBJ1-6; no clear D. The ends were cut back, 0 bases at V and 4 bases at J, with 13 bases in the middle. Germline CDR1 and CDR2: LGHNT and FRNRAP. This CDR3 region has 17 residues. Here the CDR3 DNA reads TGTGCTAGTGGTTTGGTACTAGGCAAGGAGTATAATTCACCCCTCCACTTT. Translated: CASGLVLGKEYNSPLHF.

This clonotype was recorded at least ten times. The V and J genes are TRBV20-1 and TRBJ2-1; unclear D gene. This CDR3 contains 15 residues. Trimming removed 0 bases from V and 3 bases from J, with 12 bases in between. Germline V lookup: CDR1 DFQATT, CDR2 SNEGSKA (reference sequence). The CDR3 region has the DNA TGCAGTGCTAGAGATCTCGAGACCGACTACAATGAGCAGTTCTTC. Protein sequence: CSARDLETDYNEQFF.

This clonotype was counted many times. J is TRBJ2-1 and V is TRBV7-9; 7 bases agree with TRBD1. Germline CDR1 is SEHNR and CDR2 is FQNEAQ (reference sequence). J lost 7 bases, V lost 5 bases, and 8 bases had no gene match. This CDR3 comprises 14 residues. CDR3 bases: TGTGCCAGCAGCGACCAATCGACAGGGAATGAGCAGTTCTTC. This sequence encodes CASSDQSTGNEQFF.

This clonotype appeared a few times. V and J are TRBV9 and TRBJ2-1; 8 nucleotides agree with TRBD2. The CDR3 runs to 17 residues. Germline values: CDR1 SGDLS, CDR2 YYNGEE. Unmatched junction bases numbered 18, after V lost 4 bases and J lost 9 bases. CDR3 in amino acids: CASSPGGYSGMGGEQFF. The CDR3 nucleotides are TGTGCCAGCAGCCCCGGGGGCTATAGCGGGATGGGCGGTGAGCAGTTCTTC. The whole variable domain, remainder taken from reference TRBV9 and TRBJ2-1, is DSGVTQTPKHLITATGQRVTLRCSPRSGDLSVYWYQQSLDQGLQFLIQYYNGEERAKGNILERFSAQQFPDLHSELNLSSLELGDSALYFCASSPGGYSGMGGEQFFGPGTRLTVL.

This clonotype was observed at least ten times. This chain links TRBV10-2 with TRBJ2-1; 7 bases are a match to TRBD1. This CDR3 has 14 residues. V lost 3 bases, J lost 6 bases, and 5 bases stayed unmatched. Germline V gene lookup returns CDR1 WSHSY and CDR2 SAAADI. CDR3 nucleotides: TGCGCCAGCAGTGAACAGGGGTCCCCCAATGAGCAGTTCTTC. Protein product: CASSEQGSPNEQFF.

Here the CDR3 reads CASSSRWAAGKDTQYF. In DNA, the CDR3 is TGCGCCAGCAGCTCCCGGTGGGCGGCGGGGAAAGATACGCAGTATTTT. The chain links TRBV5-1 to TRBJ2-3, with D maybe TRBD2 (6 bases). V was shortened by 3 bases and J by 5 bases, with 19 bases between the two germline ends. The CDR3 contains 16 residues. Germline V lookup: CDR1 SGHRS, CDR2 YFSETQ.

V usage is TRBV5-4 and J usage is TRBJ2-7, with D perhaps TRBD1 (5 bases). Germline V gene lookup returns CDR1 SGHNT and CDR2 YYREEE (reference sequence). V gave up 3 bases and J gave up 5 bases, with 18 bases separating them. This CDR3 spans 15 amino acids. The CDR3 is CASSSQGRSRDEQYF. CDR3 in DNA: TGTGCCAGCAGCTCCCAGGGTCGGTCCAGGGACGAGCAGTACTTC. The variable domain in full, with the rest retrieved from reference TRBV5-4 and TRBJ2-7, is ETGVTQSPTHLIKTRGQQVTLRCSSQSGHNTVSWYQQALGQGPQFIFQYYREEENGRGNFPPRFSGLQFPNYSSELNVNALELDDSALYLCASSSQGRSRDEQYFGPGTRLTVT.

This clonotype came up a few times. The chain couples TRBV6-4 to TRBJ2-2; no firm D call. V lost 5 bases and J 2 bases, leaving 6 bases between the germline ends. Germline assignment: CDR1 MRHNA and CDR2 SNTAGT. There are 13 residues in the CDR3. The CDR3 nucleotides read TGTGCCAGCAGTTCCAGCAACACCGGGGAGCTGTTTTTT. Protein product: CASSSSNTGELFF.

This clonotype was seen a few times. CDR3 in amino acids: CASRKGTGQETQYF. The CDR3 DNA reads TGCGCCAGCAGAAAAGGGACAGGACAAGAGACCCAGTACTTC. V is TRBV5-1 and J is TRBJ2-5; 8 bases map to TRBD1. Trimming at V came to 5 bases and at J to 2 bases, leaving 5 bases not matched to a gene. The length of the CDR3 is 14 residues. In germline, CDR1 is SGHRS, CDR2 YFSETQ.

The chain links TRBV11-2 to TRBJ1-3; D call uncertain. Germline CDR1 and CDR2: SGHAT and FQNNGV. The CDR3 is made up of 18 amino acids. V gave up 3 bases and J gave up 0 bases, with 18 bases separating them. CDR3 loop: CASSLILTTQSSGNTIYF. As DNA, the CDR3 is TGTGCCAGCAGCTTGATACTCACAACCCAGAGCTCTGGAAACACCATATATTTT.